This T cell receptor beta chain derives from a study of memory CD4+ T cells and cytomegalovirus serostatus. Study background: This sample comes from healthy Belgian adults, 8 to 10 CMV seropositive, around 26 seronegative. Points from the study as a whole: Each of some 67 CMV-associated TCRbeta sequences occurred in one to five individuals. Suggested: most of the CMV-linked TCR signature lies in CD4+ memory cells. A US-trained random forest predicted CMV serostatus with median AUC approximately 0.9.

The CDR3 contains 13 residues. The V end was cut by 4 bases, the J end by 3 bases, with 8 bases between. Germline values: CDR1 SGHNT, CDR2 YYREEE (reference sequence). Profiling relied on immunoSEQ multiplex PCR, and the TCRdb table lists in-frame clones only, not all of them. This sample carries under 75,000 clones, about 78% of them seen once, and the ten largest clones take around 0.58%. Single viable CD3+CD4+CD8-CD45RO+ cells were sorted as the memory CD4+ T cells. As for this clone: Its target is not known.

Input material: memory CD4+ T cells from blood. V and J are TRBV5-4 and TRBJ1-3; D unclear. The TCR comes from an adult in good health and CMV-seronegative. Some clones in this sample may be carry-over from other donors' samples. CDR3 bases: TGTGCCAGCAGCGGCGCCAGTGGAAACACCATATATTTT. It translates to CASSGASGNTIYF.